This T cell receptor (beta chain) originates from a study of blood T cell repertoires in COVID-19. Study-level background: Samples representing acute and convalescent COVID-19 were sourced from the United States, Italy and Spain.

Produced via immunoSEQ multiplex PCR; TCRdb's table is partial and in-frame only. The repertoire holds about 72,000 clones, with more than 80% as singletons. Trimming removed 4 bases from V and 0 bases from J, with 10 bases in between. There are 14 residues in the CDR3. Germline loops: CDR1 SGDLS, CDR2 YYNGEE. The chain has TRBV9 and TRBJ1-1; tentative D call: TRBD1 (6 bases). The TCR sequence derives from a woman of 80 years or more with active or convalescent COVID-19. The sample consisted of peripheral blood. For the CDR3, the DNA is TGTGCCAGCAGCATCCAGGGGATGAACACTGAAGCTTTCTTT. Encoded protein: CASSIQGMNTEAFF.